Below are 25 T cell receptor beta chains sequenced from a single sample in a study of T cell responses to AZD1222 COVID-19 vaccine. Repertoires were generated with immunoSEQ multiplex PCR, while TCRdb's copy carries only in-frame clones and drops some. Seen here are about 130,000 clones, over 75% observed once, and the top ten hold approximately 2.5%. Here the sequenced sample was peripheral blood, taken on day 0 of AZD1222 vaccination. All receptors come from an adult in good health.

The chain carries TRBV19 and TRBJ1-2; D is unresolved. The germline V gene encodes CDR1 LNHDA and CDR2 SQIVND (reference sequence). The length of the CDR3 is 11 residues. Trimming took off 10 bases at V and 5 bases at J, with 11 bases between the two ends. CDR3 sequence (DNA): TGTGCCACTTCAGTAAAATATGGCTACACCTTC. Translation gives CATSVKYGYTF.

The rearrangement links TRBV12-3 or TRBV12-4 to TRBJ2-7; 7 nucleotides line up with TRBD2. The CDR3 loop spans 13 amino acids. V was pared by 7 bases and J by 7 bases, with 10 bases of the junction left unmatched. The CDR3 here is CASNPGGGPEQYF. CDR3 in DNA: TGTGCCAGCAACCCGGGAGGAGGGCCAGAGCAGTACTTC.

This chain connects TRBV4-3 to TRBJ1-1; D may be TRBD1 (6 bases). The CDR3 covers 12 residues. Germline CDR1 and CDR2: LGHNA and YSLEER. V lost 1 base, J lost 8 bases, and 8 bases lay in between. CDR3 region: CASSQGTEEAFF. The CDR3 DNA reads as TGCGCCAGCAGCCAAGGGACAGAGGAAGCTTTCTTT.

The V call is TRBV5-6, the J call TRBJ2-7; D is perhaps TRBD2 (5 bases). This CDR3 is built from 14 residues. Germline CDR1 reads SGHDT; CDR2 reads YYEEEE. Trimming pared 7 bases from V and 2 bases from J, leaving 16 bases between. For the CDR3, the DNA is TGTGCCAGCGAGCTAGCCGGACTCCCCTACGAGCAGTACTTC. Translated, it gives CASELAGLPYEQYF.

This clone was detected only once. This rearrangement joins TRBV9 to TRBJ1-6; maybe TRBD1 (6 bases). The CDR3 extends over 14 amino acids. The germline V gene encodes CDR1 SGDLS and CDR2 YYNGEE. V lost 0 bases and J 7 bases, leaving 8 bases between the germline ends. DNA of the CDR3: TGTGCCAGCAGCGTAGCGGGACACAATTCACCCCTCCACTTT. It specifies CASSVAGHNSPLHF.

This sequence joins TRBV12-3 or TRBV12-4 and TRBJ1-4, with D possibly being TRBD1 (5 bases). This CDR3 contains 13 residues. V lost 5 bases, J lost 6 bases, and 10 bases lay in between. The CDR3: CASSRGLDEKLFF. CDR3 nucleotide sequence: TGTGCCAGCAGTCGGGGGTTAGATGAAAAACTGTTTTTT.

In DNA form, the CDR3 reads TGTGCTAGTGCCATACTCACCGGGAAGAGCTCGGTCGACGAGCAGTACTTC. Encoded protein: CASAILTGKSSVDEQYF. The rearrangement uses TRBV12-5 and TRBJ2-7; a weak D match, TRBD2 (5 bases). The CDR3 has 17 residues. Germline-derived CDR1 and CDR2 are LGHNT and FRNRAP. The V gene lost 7 bases and the J gene lost 5 bases, with 27 bases spanning the gap.

This chain links TRBV6-5 with TRBJ1-2, with D maybe TRBD1 (5 bases). Trimming took 2 bases from V and 8 from J, leaving 6 bases between them. Germline V lookup: CDR1 MNHEY, CDR2 SVGAGI. The CDR3 loop spans 11 amino acids. In DNA, the CDR3 is TGTGCCAGCAGTTACCGGGGCGGCTACACCTTC. It specifies CASSYRGGYTF.

This clone appeared a single time. The chain recombines TRBV7-9 with TRBJ2-7; 7 nucleotides match TRBD1. The CDR3 covers 15 residues. Germline lookup yields CDR1 SEHNR and CDR2 FQNEAQ (reference sequence). Unmatched junction bases numbered 4, after V lost 2 bases and J lost 0 bases. The CDR3 nucleotides read TGTGCCAGCAGCTTAAAACAGGGGATCTCCTACGAGCAGTACTTC. Translated, it gives CASSLKQGISYEQYF.

The chain has TRBV27 and TRBJ2-2, with 13 bases aligning to TRBD2. Germline assignment: CDR1 MNHEY and CDR2 SMNVEV (reference sequence). The CDR3 consists of 14 residues. V lost 4 bases and J lost 11; bases outside the gene matches: 4. The CDR3 DNA reads TGTGCCAGCAGTTGGACTAGCGGGAGAAGAGAGCTGTTTTTT. Protein: CASSWTSGRRELFF.

The chain employs TRBV27 and TRBJ2-5; D possibly uses TRBD1 or TRBD2 (5 bases each). Germline-derived CDR1 and CDR2 are MNHEY and SMNVEV (reference sequence). Trimming removed 4 bases at V and 4 bases at J, with 13 bases between. The CDR3 runs 14 residues. The CDR3 sequence is CASSSGTAGETQYF. CDR3 DNA sequence: TGTGCCAGCAGTTCCGGGACCGCTGGAGAGACCCAGTACTTC.

This clone was found a few times. The chain carries TRBV28 and TRBJ2-7; D uncertain. The V gene's germline CDR1 is MDHEN and CDR2 SYDVKM. Trimming removed 5 bases from V and 6 bases from J, with 20 bases in between. CDR3 length: 15 residues. The CDR3: CASSLPPPGRIEQYF. Written as DNA, the CDR3 is TGTGCCAGCAGTCTCCCGCCCCCCGGCAGGATCGAGCAGTACTTC.

V usage is TRBV2 and J usage is TRBJ2-7; TRBD2 matches at 7 bases. The CDR3 spans 15 residues. The germline CDR1 and CDR2 sequences are SNHLY and FYNNEI. The J segment lost 3 bases and the V segment lost 2 bases, leaving 7 bases of the junction unmatched. The CDR3 region has the DNA TGTGCCAGCAGTGAATCGGGGGGACTAAGCTACGAGCAGTACTTC. The encoded protein is CASSESGGLSYEQYF.

V is TRBV9 and J is TRBJ2-7, with D perhaps TRBD2 (5 bases). This CDR3 spans 14 amino acids. Germline CDR1 and CDR2: SGDLS and YYNGEE. V was clipped by 0 bases and J by 3 bases, with 10 bases between them. CDR3 sequence: CASSVGPGVYEQYF. DNA of the CDR3: TGTGCCAGCAGCGTAGGCCCCGGGGTCTACGAGCAGTACTTC.

The gene calls are TRBV12-3 or TRBV12-4 and TRBJ2-2; D unclear. The CDR3 is made up of 13 amino acids. Trimming cost V 7 bases and J 2 bases, with 8 bases left between them. The CDR3: CASNSQNTGELFF. DNA of the CDR3: TGTGCCAGCAACAGCCAAAACACCGGGGAGCTGTTTTTT.

The chain employs TRBV6-5 and TRBJ2-6; the D is unclear. The length of the CDR3 is 15 residues. Trimming took 8 bases from V and 0 from J, leaving 11 bases between them. Per the germline V gene, CDR1 is MNHEY and CDR2 is SVGAGI. The DNA for the CDR3 is TGTGCCAGCGATGAGGATCTCTCTGGGGCCAACGTCCTGACTTTC. This sequence encodes CASDEDLSGANVLTF.

The V call is TRBV5-6, the J call TRBJ2-3; no clear D. This CDR3 has 14 residues. Germline CDR1 SGHDT, CDR2 YYEEEE. Trimming took 1 base from V and 1 from J, leaving 7 bases between them. The CDR3 coding sequence is TGTGCCAGCAGCTTGCCCTGGGGCACAGATACGCAGTATTTT. This sequence encodes CASSLPWGTDTQYF.

The chain is built from TRBV2 and TRBJ1-6; D perhaps matches TRBD1 (5 bases). This CDR3 has 15 residues. Germline-derived CDR1 and CDR2 are SNHLY and FYNNEI. Trimming cost V 3 bases and J 2 bases, with 8 bases left between them. The CDR3 DNA is TGTGCCAGCAGTGAGGGGGGGGCCTATAATTCACCCCTCCACTTT. Its translation is CASSEGGAYNSPLHF.

This rearrangement joins TRBV24-1 to TRBJ2-5; D not resolved. V gave up 1 base and J gave up 4 bases, with 6 bases separating them. CDR1 KGHDR and CDR2 SFDVKD come from the germline V gene. The CDR3 runs 13 residues. CDR3 sequence: CATSDFGTETQYF. The CDR3, as DNA: TGTGCCACCAGTGATTTTGGTACAGAGACCCAGTACTTC.

The CDR3 nucleotides read TGTGCCAGCAGCCCGGGGATCAACTATGGCTACACCTTC. It specifies CASSPGINYGYTF. The V gene is TRBV6-5, the J gene TRBJ1-2; D ambiguous. V lost 6 bases to trimming and J lost 2 bases, with 10 bases between them. This CDR3 is 13 amino acids long. Germline CDR1 and CDR2: MNHEY and SVGAGI.

CDR3 amino acids: CASSIRAGGNEKLFF. CDR3 bases: TGTGCCAGTAGTATCAGGGCAGGGGGGAATGAAAAACTGTTTTTT. V usage is TRBV19 and J usage is TRBJ1-4, with 7 bases aligning to TRBD1. Unmatched junction bases numbered 6, after V lost 3 bases and J lost 5 bases. Per the germline V gene, CDR1 is LNHDA and CDR2 is SQIVND (reference sequence). The CDR3 is 15 residues long.

The chain recombines TRBV19 with TRBJ1-2; D is unclear. V shed 6 bases and J shed 5 bases, with 13 bases lying between them. This CDR3 contains 13 residues. Germline assignment: CDR1 LNHDA and CDR2 SQIVND (reference sequence). The CDR3 spells CASRPPDWYGYTF. The DNA for the CDR3 is TGTGCCAGTAGACCCCCCGATTGGTATGGCTACACCTTC. The full variable domain, in which reference TRBV19 and TRBJ1-2 provide the parts outside the CDR3, is DGGITQSPKYLFRKEGQNVTLSCEQNLNHDAMYWYRQDPGQGLRLIYYSQIVNDFQKGDIAEGYSVSREKKESFPLTVTSAQKNPTAFYLCASRPPDWYGYTFGSGTRLTVV.

The chain carries TRBV12-3 or TRBV12-4 and TRBJ2-1; D gene unclear. V was shortened by 5 bases and J by 3 bases, with 5 bases between the two germline ends. This CDR3 region has 12 residues. Here the CDR3 DNA reads TGTGCCAGCAGTCCCAACTACAATGAGCAGTTCTTC. As protein: CASSPNYNEQFF.

The chain links TRBV2 to TRBJ2-7; TRBD1 might be the D (6 bases). Trimming stripped 7 bases from V and 4 bases from J, with 17 bases between. The CDR3 spans 14 residues. CDR1 and CDR2 from the germline V gene are SNHLY and FYNNEI. CDR3: CASKMPGQGYEQYF. CDR3 in DNA: TGTGCCAGCAAGATGCCGGGACAAGGATACGAGCAGTACTTC.

The chain has TRBV6-2 or TRBV6-3 and TRBJ1-5, with 8 bases matching TRBD1. Germline V gene lookup returns CDR1 MNHEY and CDR2 SVGEGT. Trimming removed 2 bases from V and 15 bases from J; junction bases left unmatched: 12. This CDR3 is 14 amino acids long. The CDR3 DNA reads TGTGCCAGCAGTTACACCGAGACAGGGGCCGGAGGGCATTTT. It encodes CASSYTETGAGGHF.